The rows below give T cell receptor beta chains drawn from one sample of a study of cytomegalovirus exposure and HLA in healthy donors. Some clones are missing from TCRdb's copy, which holds only in-frame ones; the method was immunoSEQ multiplex PCR. The sample records about 130,000 clones, approximately 80% being singletons. Sequencing input: PBMCs. These receptors all come from a woman aged 40 to 50 in good health and CMV-seropositive. The CDR3 runs from the conserved cysteine through the conserved F or W. The D gene is left open where the match is weak. Expanded clones are given a class, and other clones once, few, many or no size at all.

V	J	D	length	size	DNA	CDR3
TRBV7-7	TRBJ1-1	NA	14	NA	TGTGCTAGCAGCCCAGGAGGGGCGAACACTGAAGCTTTCTTT	CASSPGGANTEAFF
TRBV14	TRBJ2-2	NA	13	NA	TGTGCCAGCAGCCACAAGAACACCGGGGAGCTGTTTTTT	CASSHKNTGELFF
TRBV6-5	TRBJ1-4	NA	15	NA	TGTGCCAGCAGTTACTCGTTATCGGGGGGGGAAAAACTGTTTTTT	CASSYSLSGGEKLFF
TRBV5-1	TRBJ2-7	NA	14	NA	TGCGCCAGCAGTTCGGACTTGACCTCCTACGAGCAGTACTTC	CASSSDLTSYEQYF
TRBV28	TRBJ1-2	TRBD1	15	NA	TGTGCCATCAGGCCAAGGACAGGGATAAACTATGGCTACACCTTC	CAIRPRTGINYGYTF
TRBV5-1	TRBJ2-1	TRBD2	12	NA	TGCGCCAGCAGCCGGGAGGGCCAGGGGCAGTTCTTC	CASSREGQGQFF
TRBV28	TRBJ1-2	TRBD1	15	NA	TGTGCCAGCAGTAGGGCAGGGGGCGGAAGAAATGGCTACACCTTC	CASSRAGGGRNGYTF
TRBV19	TRBJ2-7	NA	12	NA	TGTGCCAGTAGCACGGGATCCTACGAGCAGTACTTC	CASSTGSYEQYF
TRBV27	TRBJ2-3	NA	15	NA	TGTGCCAGCAGTTTACTAGAGGCCGTAGCAGATACGCAGTATTTT	CASSLLEAVADTQYF
TRBV6-6	TRBJ1-3	NA	14	few	TGTGCCAGCAGTCGAGGGGACAAGGGAAACACCATATATTTT	CASSRGDKGNTIYF
TRBV6-5	TRBJ2-1	TRBD2	13	NA	TGTGCCAGCAGTACTAGCGGGTACAATGAGCAGTTCTTC	CASSTSGYNEQFF
TRBV29-1	TRBJ2-1	TRBD1	15	NA	TGCAGTATCCCGGGACAGGGAGGTTTCTACAATGAGCAGTTCTTC	CSIPGQGGFYNEQFF
TRBV6-5	TRBJ1-5	NA	13	NA	TGTGCCAGCAGTTCGACAGACAATCAGCCCCAGCATTTT	CASSSTDNQPQHF
TRBV6-1	TRBJ1-1	NA	14	NA	TGTGCCAGCAGTGAGGCCCCAGGGAACACTGAAGCTTTCTTT	CASSEAPGNTEAFF
TRBV2	TRBJ1-5	NA	14	NA	TGTGCCAGCAGTGAGACAGTTAGCAATCAGCCCCAGCATTTT	CASSETVSNQPQHF
TRBV5-1	TRBJ1-3	NA	14	NA	TGCGCCAGCAGCTTGACGGGGTACGGAAACACCATATATTTT	CASSLTGYGNTIYF
TRBV28	TRBJ2-1	NA	13	NA	TGTGCCAGCAGTTTATGGAGCAGGGATGAGCAGTTCTTC	CASSLWSRDEQFF
TRBV10-3	TRBJ2-2	TRBD1	16	NA	TGTGCCATCAGTGAGTCAGGGGGCTGGAGCACCGGGGAGCTGTTTTTT	CAISESGGWSTGELFF
TRBV7-6	TRBJ2-5	NA	13	NA	TGTGCCAGCAGCTCAATAGGACTAGAGACCCAGTACTTC	CASSSIGLETQYF
TRBV30	TRBJ1-2	NA	13	few	TGTGCCTGGATGCAGGGTGGTCCTAGGGGCTACACCTTC	CAWMQGGPRGYTF
TRBV2	TRBJ2-7	TRBD2	15	NA	TGTGCCAGCAGTTCCCCGGGACTAGCTTCCAACGAGCAGTACTTC	CASSSPGLASNEQYF
TRBV7-9	TRBJ2-7	NA	13	NA	TGTGCCAGCAGCTTTGGGACTCACTACGAGCAGTACTTC	CASSFGTHYEQYF
TRBV4-1	TRBJ2-3	NA	13	NA	TGCGCCAGCAGCCGGGGCTGGACAGATACGCAGTATTTT	CASSRGWTDTQYF
TRBV28	TRBJ2-5	TRBD1	16	NA	TGTGCCAGCAGTGTCATCGGGACAGGAGTAAAAGAGACCCAGTACTTC	CASSVIGTGVKETQYF
TRBV6-1	TRBJ2-7	NA	13	NA	TGTGCCAGCAGTTCCTCTCGAGGAATAAGGTCTTACTTC	CASSSSRGIRSYF
TRBV19	TRBJ2-3	TRBD1	13	once	TGTGCCAGTAGAGGGACAGGGTTCGACACGCAGTATTTT	CASRGTGFDTQYF
TRBV11-3	TRBJ2-2	NA	13	NA	TGTGCCAGCAGCACCAGGGGAACCGGGGAGCTGTTTTTT	CASSTRGTGELFF
TRBV7-3	TRBJ2-3	TRBD2	15	NA	TGTGCCAGCAGCAAGGGACTAGCGGGAGCAGATACGCAGTATTTT	CASSKGLAGADTQYF
TRBV28	TRBJ2-2	TRBD2	20	NA	TGTGCCAGCAGTTTACCCCTTTATGGTCTAGCGGGAGTAAAAACCGGGGAGCTGTTTTTT	CASSLPLYGLAGVKTGELFF
TRBV6-6	TRBJ2-3	TRBD2	15	NA	TGTGCCAGCAGTTACAGCAGCGGGAGAGGAGATACGCAGTATTTT	CASSYSSGRGDTQYF
TRBV28	TRBJ1-2	NA	13	NA	TGTGCCAGCACCTTAGCGGGATCCGATGGCTACACCTTC	CASTLAGSDGYTF
TRBV15	TRBJ2-3	NA	13	NA	TGTGCCACCAGCAGAGATCTTTTAGATACGCAGTATTTT	CATSRDLLDTQYF
TRBV6-1	TRBJ2-7	TRBD2	14	NA	TGTGCCAGCAGTGAACTGCGGGGGTTGGCCGAGCAGTACTTC	CASSELRGLAEQYF
TRBV6-1	TRBJ2-2	NA	17	few	TGTGCCAGCAGTGAAGCGTCTGCGGGGAGAGGCACCGGGGAGCTGTTTTTT	CASSEASAGRGTGELFF
TRBV7-2	TRBJ2-1	TRBD2	16	NA	TGTGCCAGCTCCGAGACTAGCGGAACTGCCTACAATGAGCAGTTCTTC	CASSETSGTAYNEQFF
TRBV7-9	TRBJ2-1	TRBD2	17	once	TGTGCCAGCAGCCCGAATCCGGGACTAGCGGGAGAGAATGAGCAGTTCTTC	CASSPNPGLAGENEQFF
TRBV28	TRBJ2-6	NA	17	once	TGTGCCAGCAGTTTTTATGGCCGTCCCTCTGGGGCCAACGTCCTGACTTTC	CASSFYGRPSGANVLTF
TRBV7-9	TRBJ2-7	TRBD2	15	NA	TGTGCCAGCAGCTTTGTGGGAGCGGGAGACTACGAGCAGTACTTC	CASSFVGAGDYEQYF
TRBV6-5	TRBJ1-2	NA	13	few	TGTGCCAGCAGTTACTCGAAGCGAACTGGCTACACCTTC	CASSYSKRTGYTF
TRBV4-1	TRBJ2-3	TRBD2	18	NA	TGCGCCAGCAGCCGGAGCATAGTAGCGGGGGGCGGCACAGATACGCAGTATTTT	CASSRSIVAGGGTDTQYF
TRBV15	TRBJ2-5	NA	15	NA	TGTGCCACCAGCAGAGATCTGGGGCTGGGGGAGACCCAGTACTTC	CATSRDLGLGETQYF
TRBV5-6	TRBJ1-2	NA	13	few	TGTGCCAGCAGCCTGACACAGGGTAGAGGCTACACCTTC	CASSLTQGRGYTF
TRBV5-4	TRBJ1-1	NA	13	NA	TGTGCCAGCAGCTTGGAGGGGCTCACTGAAGCTTTCTTT	CASSLEGLTEAFF
TRBV29-1	TRBJ1-1	NA	12	NA	TGCAGCGCCCGAGATCCGGGCACTGAAGCTTTCTTT	CSARDPGTEAFF
TRBV10-1	TRBJ2-1	TRBD2	14	NA	TGCGCCAGCAGTGCTAGCGGGAGGGTCAATGAGCAGTTCTTC	CASSASGRVNEQFF
TRBV11-1	TRBJ2-5	TRBD1	18	NA	TGTGCCAGCAGCTTAATGGGACAGGGGGTTAGCCTCCAAGAGACCCAGTACTTC	CASSLMGQGVSLQETQYF
TRBV27	TRBJ2-2	NA	13	once	TGTGCCAGCAGCCCGGAGGACACCGGGGAGCTGTTTTTT	CASSPEDTGELFF
TRBV9	TRBJ1-3	TRBD1	17	NA	TGTGCCAGCAGCGTCTTCGACAGGGCCCACTCTGGAAACACCATATATTTT	CASSVFDRAHSGNTIYF
TRBV21-1	TRBJ1-1	NA	15	few	TGTGCCAGCAGCAAAGGAACAGGGCCGAACACTGAAGCTTTCTTT	CASSKGTGPNTEAFF
TRBV10-3	TRBJ2-6	TRBD1	19	NA	TGTGCCATCAGTGAGTCGGAAGGGACAGGGGGCTTTGGGGCCAACGTCCTGACTTTC	CAISESEGTGGFGANVLTF
TRBV29-1	TRBJ1-1	NA	13	NA	TGCAGCGTTCATCAGGGATTTAGCACTGAAGCTTTCTTT	CSVHQGFSTEAFF
TRBV7-9	TRBJ1-2	NA	15	NA	TGTGCCAGCAGCACCCACACAGGGTTTAACTATGGCTACACCTTC	CASSTHTGFNYGYTF
TRBV5-1	TRBJ1-1	NA	14	medium-sized	TGCGCCAGCAGCTTGGCAGGGCAATTGGATGAAGCTTTCTTT	CASSLAGQLDEAFF
TRBV30	TRBJ1-4	NA	13	NA	TGTGCCTGGAGGGGGAGAACTAATGAAAAACTGTTTTTT	CAWRGRTNEKLFF
TRBV19	TRBJ1-2	NA	13	few	TGTGCCAGTAGTATAGTCGAAGGGGATGGCTACACCTTC	CASSIVEGDGYTF
TRBV6-6	TRBJ1-3	TRBD1	14	once	TGTGCCAGCATCTCTTCCGGGACAGGGAACACCATATATTTT	CASISSGTGNTIYF
TRBV7-2	TRBJ1-1	NA	13	few	TGTGCCAGCAGTCGACAGGCCAACACTGAAGCTTTCTTT	CASSRQANTEAFF
TRBV2	TRBJ2-3	TRBD1	14	NA	TGTGCCAGCAGTGGAGGACAGGGAGGAGATACGCAGTATTTT	CASSGGQGGDTQYF
TRBV18	TRBJ2-7	NA	14	NA	TGTGCCAGCTCACCACCGGGGACTGGAGGAGAGCAGTACTTC	CASSPPGTGGEQYF
TRBV19	TRBJ2-2	TRBD2	19	few	TGTGCCAGTAGTATCCTTGGGACTAGCGGAATCGCGAACACCGGGGAGCTGTTTTTT	CASSILGTSGIANTGELFF